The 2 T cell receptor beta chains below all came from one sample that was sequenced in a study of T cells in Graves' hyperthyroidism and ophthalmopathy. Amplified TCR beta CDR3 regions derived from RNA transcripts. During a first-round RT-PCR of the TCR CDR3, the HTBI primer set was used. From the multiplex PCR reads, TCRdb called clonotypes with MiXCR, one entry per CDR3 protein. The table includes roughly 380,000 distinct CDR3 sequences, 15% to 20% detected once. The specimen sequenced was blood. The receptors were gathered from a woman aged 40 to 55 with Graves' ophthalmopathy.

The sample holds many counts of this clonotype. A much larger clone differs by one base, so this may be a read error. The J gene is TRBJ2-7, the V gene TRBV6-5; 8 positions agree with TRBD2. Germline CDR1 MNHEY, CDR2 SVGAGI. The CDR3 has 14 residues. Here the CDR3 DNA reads TGTGCCAGCAGTTACTCTAGCGGGAACTACGGGCAGTACTTC. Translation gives CASSYSSGNYGQYF.

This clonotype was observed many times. The CDR3 loop reads CASSLGVGRGEQYF. CDR3 DNA: TGTGCCAGCAGCTTAGGGGTAGGGAGGGGCGAGCAGTACTTC. The rearrangement joins TRBV7-2 to TRBJ2-7, with TRBD2 matching 7 bases. There are 14 residues in the CDR3. Trimming took 1 base from V and 6 from J; bases not matched to a gene: 6. The germline CDR1 and CDR2 sequences are SGHTA and FQGNSA.